The clone carrying this T cell receptor beta chain was detected ten times or more. What it recognizes is unknown. Cell sorting via CD45RO/CCR7/CD25/CD127/CD95/CD27 was performed to obtain CD4+ naive, central memory, regulatory and stem cell-like memory cells. This specimen comes from a study of beta chain features in type 1 diabetes. Study-wide context: The number of sorted cells examined across all samples was some 99 million. Study-level findings and limits: For TCRB rearrangement, an influence of HLA type remained unresolved here. Significant though moderate, a shortening of TCRB CDR3s appeared in all four CD4+ subsets of Type 1 diabetes patients.

The study reverse transcribed the entire isolated RNA, so it sequenced expressed TCRB transcripts. Sequencing used immunoSEQ multiplex PCR; TCRdb keeps in-frame clones, though not all of them. The sample yields fewer than 550,000 clones, about 10% seen once. The sequence was collected from a woman aged 18-35 years in good health. Sample: naive CD4+ T cells from blood.

CDR3 coding DNA: TGCAGCGTTGATGACCCAGGGGCACAGTACTTC. Residues: CSVDDPGAQYF. This chain connects TRBV29-1 to TRBJ2-5; possible D gene TRBD1, 6 bases. This CDR3 has 11 amino acids. The V gene's germline CDR1 is SQVTM and CDR2 ANQGSEA. Between the trimmed V and J ends, which lost 3 bases and 11 bases, there was a span of 13 bases.